Given below is one T cell receptor (beta chain) in context. Its antigen is unknown. This record comes from a study of T cell responses to AZD1222 COVID-19 vaccine. Overall study: Second-dose groups at about 4 or about 12 weeks were pooled.

The repertoire was sequenced with immunoSEQ multiplex PCR; TCRdb's copy has only in-frame clones and lacks some. The sample lists about 120,000 clones; around 89% were seen once. Study observations and caveats: White British donors predominated, females outnumbered males, and clonal diversity was possibly underestimated. Among vaccine-associated CD4 TCRs, coverage spanned spike, with dominance at 160-218 and 743-854.

CDR1 is SGHKS, CDR2 YYEKEE, per germline (reference sequence). The CDR3 spans 14 residues. Between the trimmed V and J ends, which lost 4 bases and 4 bases, there was a span of 14 bases. This sample comprised peripheral blood, obtained on day 0 of AZD1222 vaccination. The rearrangement joins TRBV5-5 to TRBJ1-2; D not resolved. This clonotype was obtained from an adult in good health. CDR3 residues: CASSREGNPYGYTF. In DNA, the CDR3 is TGTGCCAGCAGCCGTGAGGGAAACCCCTATGGCTACACCTTC.